A single sample gave rise to the 21 T cell receptor beta chains below, sequenced in a study of T cell responses to AZD1222 COVID-19 vaccine. Some clones are missing from TCRdb's copy, which holds only in-frame ones; the method was immunoSEQ multiplex PCR. The profile shows roughly 87,000 clones, 70% to 90% of them singletons. Sample: peripheral blood, taken 28 days after the second AZD1222 dose. The receptors originated from an adult who received the AZD1222 COVID-19 vaccine.

The chain uses TRBV2 and TRBJ2-5; a possible D gene is TRBD2 (5 bases). Looked up from germline, CDR1 is SNHLY and CDR2 is FYNNEI. CDR3 length: 15 residues. Trimming cost V 6 bases and J 5 bases, with 19 bases left between them. For the CDR3, the DNA is TGTGCCAGCAGAACCCGGGGTTTTCTTAGGGAGACCCAGTACTTC. Translated, it gives CASRTRGFLRETQYF. The full variable domain, its missing parts supplied by reference TRBV2 and TRBJ2-5, is EPEVTQTPSHQVTQMGQEVILRCVPISNHLYFYWYRQILGQKVEFLVSFYNNEISEKSEIFDDQFSVERPDGSNFTLKIRSTKLEDSAMYFCASRTRGFLRETQYFGPGTRLLVL.

The gene calls are TRBV11-3 and TRBJ1-1; the D is unclear. This CDR3 is 13 amino acids long. V was shortened by 7 bases and J by 5 bases, with 14 bases between the two germline ends. From germline, CDR1 is SGHNT and CDR2 YENEEA. The CDR3 region has the DNA TGTGCCAGCATTCCTACTTTGGGTACTGAAGCTTTCTTT. It specifies CASIPTLGTEAFF.

This chain links TRBV5-1 with TRBJ2-1; D unclear. The CDR3 extends over 15 amino acids. Germline V gene sequence: CDR1 SGHRS, CDR2 YFSETQ. V was shortened by 3 bases and J by 6 bases, with 16 bases between the two germline ends. The DNA of the CDR3 is TGCGCCAGCAGCTCAACCAAGTCATCTCTCAATGAGCAGTTCTTC. This translates into CASSSTKSSLNEQFF.

J is TRBJ1-5 and V is TRBV11-2; D is uncertain. Germline V CDR1 and CDR2: SGHAT, FQNNGV. Deletions cut 2 bases from V and 1 base from J, with 6 bases between. This CDR3 region has 14 residues. In DNA form, the CDR3 reads TGTGCCAGCAGCTTACAACCGAGCAATCAGCCCCAGCATTTT. The encoded protein is CASSLQPSNQPQHF.

This sequence joins TRBV10-3 and TRBJ2-7; TRBD1 is a possible D gene (5 bases). The CDR3 is made up of 12 amino acids. Looked up from germline, CDR1 is ENHRY and CDR2 is SYGVKD. V shed 6 bases and J shed 3 bases, with 9 bases lying between them. The DNA of the CDR3 is TGTGCCATCAGCCACGACAGCTACGAGCAGTACTTC. Translation gives CAISHDSYEQYF.

The gene calls are TRBV28 and TRBJ2-3; D not resolved. Germline CDR1 reads MDHEN; CDR2 reads SYDVKM. Trimming shortened V by 5 bases and J by 3 bases, and 3 bases separated the two germline ends. The CDR3 has 11 amino acids. The CDR3 sequence is CASSQTDTQYF. CDR3 bases: TGTGCCAGCAGTCAGACAGATACGCAGTATTTT.

This rearrangement joins TRBV9 to TRBJ2-2; possible D gene TRBD1, 6 bases. V lost 3 bases to trimming and J lost 4 bases, with 13 bases between them. CDR3 length equals 15 residues. CDR1 is SGDLS and CDR2 is YYNGEE in the germline V gene. DNA for the CDR3: TGTGCCAGCAGCGACCGGGACAAAGCCACCGGGGAGCTGTTTTTT. It specifies CASSDRDKATGELFF.

This chain links TRBV27 with TRBJ2-2; D unclear. Between the trimmed V and J ends, which lost 8 bases and 4 bases, there was a span of 17 bases. From germline, CDR1 is MNHEY and CDR2 SMNVEV (reference sequence). This CDR3 is 15 amino acids long. The CDR3 DNA follows: TGTGCCAGCCGGGCCACCCGGTTGGGCACCGGGGAGCTGTTTTTT. Amino acids: CASRATRLGTGELFF.

The V and J genes are TRBV5-1 and TRBJ1-3, with 8 positions matching TRBD1. The CDR3 consists of 15 residues. V was pared by 4 bases and J by 0 bases, with 3 bases of the junction left unmatched. CDR1 is SGHRS, CDR2 YFSETQ, per germline. CDR3 sequence reads: CASSVTGDSGNTIYF. In nucleotides, the CDR3 is TGCGCCAGCAGCGTGACAGGGGACTCTGGAAACACCATATATTTT.

CDR3 protein: CASSTPEEGGGQYF. CDR3 nucleotides: TGTGCCAGCAGTACCCCGGAGGAGGGTGGCGGGCAGTACTTC. This chain joins TRBV2 and TRBJ2-7; TRBD2 might be the D (6 bases). The CDR3 runs 14 residues. With 5 bases removed from V and 9 bases from J, the gap between germline ends came to 20 bases. Germline CDR1 SNHLY, CDR2 FYNNEI.

CDR3 protein: CASNPLGLETQYF. The CDR3 DNA reads as TGTGCCAGCAATCCACTAGGTCTGGAGACCCAGTACTTC. This chain uses TRBV6-5 with TRBJ2-5; D may be TRBD2 (5 bases). Germline lookup yields CDR1 MNHEY and CDR2 SVGAGI. V was pared by 7 bases and J by 5 bases, with 14 bases between. The length of the CDR3 is 13 residues.

The V call is TRBV7-9, the J call TRBJ2-7; D not certain. The germline CDR1 and CDR2 sequences are SEHNR and FQNEAQ (reference sequence). V was shortened by 0 bases and J by 2 bases, with 8 bases between the two germline ends. The CDR3 runs to 14 residues. In DNA, the CDR3 is TGTGCCAGCAGCTTAGCTCAAAACCCCTACGAGCAGTACTTC. Translated, it gives CASSLAQNPYEQYF.

This clone was counted a single time. The V gene is TRBV27, the J gene TRBJ2-7; tentatively, D is TRBD1 (6 bases). The germline V gene encodes CDR1 MNHEY and CDR2 SMNVEV (reference sequence). The V and J ends lost 6 bases and 2 bases respectively, with 11 bases between them. The CDR3 runs 13 residues. The CDR3 sequence is CASRLQGTYEQYF. DNA for the CDR3: TGTGCCAGCAGGTTACAGGGTACCTACGAGCAGTACTTC.

This clone was recorded only once. This chain joins TRBV4-2 and TRBJ1-5; D uncertain. V lost 4 bases, J lost 7 bases, and 14 bases lay in between. Germline CDR1 reads LGHNA; CDR2 reads YNFKEQ. This CDR3 region has 14 residues. CDR3 loop: CASSREDAGQPQHF. CDR3 in DNA: TGTGCCAGCAGCCGGGAGGACGCGGGGCAGCCCCAGCATTTT.

CDR3 nucleotides: TGTGCCAGCAGTGAAGCGGGGGAGGGAGCTAATGAAAAACTGTTTTTT. It yields the protein CASSEAGEGANEKLFF. The genes are TRBV2 and TRBJ1-4, with a tentative D call TRBD1 (5 bases). Between the trimmed V and J ends, which lost 0 bases and 3 bases, there was a span of 11 bases. The CDR3 length is 16 residues. CDR1 and CDR2 from the germline V gene are SNHLY and FYNNEI. The whole variable domain, filled in from reference TRBV2 and TRBJ1-4, reads EPEVTQTPSHQVTQMGQEVILRCVPISNHLYFYWYRQILGQKVEFLVSFYNNEISEKSEIFDDQFSVERPDGSNFTLKIRSTKLEDSAMYFCASSEAGEGANEKLFFGSGTQLSVL.

The chain employs TRBV10-1 and TRBJ1-5; D gene unclear. The CDR3 is 12 amino acids. V was trimmed by 9 bases and J by 2 bases, leaving 8 bases between them. Per the germline V gene, CDR1 is WNHNN and CDR2 is SYGVQD (reference sequence). Here the CDR3 reads CASPHGNQPQHF. The DNA of the CDR3 is TGCGCCAGTCCTCATGGCAATCAGCCCCAGCATTTT.

This chain links TRBV19 with TRBJ1-5; no clear D. Germline V gene lookup returns CDR1 LNHDA and CDR2 SQIVND (reference sequence). There are 12 residues in the CDR3. Deletions cut 3 bases from V and 5 bases from J, with 5 bases between. The DNA for the CDR3 is TGTGCCAGTAGTATGGGAGATCAGCCCCAGCATTTT. Translated: CASSMGDQPQHF.

The rearrangement joins TRBV3-1 (or the pseudogene TRBV3-2) to TRBJ2-1, with D possibly matching TRBD2 (7 bases). Germline V CDR1 and CDR2: LGHDT, YNNKEL (reference sequence). The CDR3 is 17 amino acids. The V and J ends lost 1 base and 4 bases respectively, with 17 bases between them. The DNA of the CDR3 is TGTGCCAGCAGCCAAGTGGGGGGGCGCGGGACTTACAATGAGCAGTTCTTC. It codes for CASSQVGGRGTYNEQFF.

The chain employs TRBV6-2 or TRBV6-3 and TRBJ1-2, with a tentative D call TRBD1 (6 bases). Germline V gene sequence: CDR1 MNHEY, CDR2 SVGEGT. The CDR3 is 16 amino acids. Deletions cut 0 bases from V and 4 bases from J, with 15 bases between. DNA of the CDR3: TGTGCCAGCAGTTACTCGAAAACGGGGGCCGGCTATGGCTACACCTTC. This translates into CASSYSKTGAGYGYTF.

The V call is TRBV28, the J call TRBJ2-7, with D perhaps matching TRBD2 (6 bases). Germline CDR1 reads MDHEN; CDR2 reads SYDVKM. Between the trimmed V and J ends, which lost 5 bases and 1 base, there was a span of 12 bases. This CDR3 has 14 amino acids. CDR3: CASSPLGGSYEQYF. Written as DNA, the CDR3 is TGTGCCAGCAGTCCCTTAGGAGGGTCCTACGAGCAGTACTTC.

The chain has TRBV7-2 and TRBJ2-3; D is undetermined. The germline CDR1 and CDR2 sequences are SGHTA and FQGNSA. Deletions cut 1 base from V and 5 bases from J, with 7 bases between. The CDR3 totals 13 residues. CDR3 protein: CASSLGFIDTQYF. Here the CDR3 DNA reads TGTGCCAGCAGCTTAGGGTTCATAGATACGCAGTATTTT.